This T cell receptor beta chain was obtained from a study of lymphopenia after photon versus proton radiotherapy. Method: immunoSEQ multiplex PCR; TCRdb's copy keeps in-frame clones and lacks some. This sample carries 20,000 to 30,000 clones, under 95% of them seen once, and the ten largest clones take 0.81%. Trimming took 1 base from V and 0 from J, leaving 5 bases between them. Germline V gives CDR1 SGHDT, CDR2 YYEEEE. The CDR3 sequence is 13 residues long. Sequencing was performed on peripheral blood, taken from a patient treated with photon-based radiotherapy. The chain recombines TRBV5-6 with TRBJ2-7, with unresolved D. The sequence was obtained from a woman in her forties or fifties with cholangiocarcinoma. As DNA, the CDR3 is TGTGCCAGCAGCTTGTGGAGCTCCTACGAGCAGTACTTC. This translates into CASSLWSSYEQYF.